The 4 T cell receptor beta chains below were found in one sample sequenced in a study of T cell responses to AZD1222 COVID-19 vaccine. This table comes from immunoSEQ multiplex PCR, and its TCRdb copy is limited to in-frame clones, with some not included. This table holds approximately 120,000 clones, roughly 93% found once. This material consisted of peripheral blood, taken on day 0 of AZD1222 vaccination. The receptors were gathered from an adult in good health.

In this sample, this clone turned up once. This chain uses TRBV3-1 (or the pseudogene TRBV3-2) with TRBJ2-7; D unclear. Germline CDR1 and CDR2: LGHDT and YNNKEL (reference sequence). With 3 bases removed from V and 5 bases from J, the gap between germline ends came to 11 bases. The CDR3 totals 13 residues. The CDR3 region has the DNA TGTGCCAGCAGCCAGTCTGGGTTCCACGAGCAGTACTTC. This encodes CASSQSGFHEQYF.

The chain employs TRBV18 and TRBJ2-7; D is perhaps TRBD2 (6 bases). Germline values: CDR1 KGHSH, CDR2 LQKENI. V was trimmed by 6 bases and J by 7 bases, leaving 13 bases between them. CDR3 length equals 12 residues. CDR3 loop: CASSNNGGEQYF. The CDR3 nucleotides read TGTGCCAGCTCCAACAACGGGGGAGAGCAGTACTTC.

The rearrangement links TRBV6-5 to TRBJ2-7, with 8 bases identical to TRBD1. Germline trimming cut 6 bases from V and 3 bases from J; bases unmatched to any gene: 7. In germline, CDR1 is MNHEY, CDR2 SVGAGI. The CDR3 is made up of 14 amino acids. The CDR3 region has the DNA TGTGCCAGCAGACGCGGACAGGGCCTCTACGAGCAGTACTTC. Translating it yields CASRRGQGLYEQYF.

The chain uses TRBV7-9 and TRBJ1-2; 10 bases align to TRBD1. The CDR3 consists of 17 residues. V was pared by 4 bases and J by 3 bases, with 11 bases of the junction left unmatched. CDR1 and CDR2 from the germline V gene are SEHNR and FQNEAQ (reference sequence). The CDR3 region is CASSSAWDRGAYYGYTF. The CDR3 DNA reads TGTGCCAGCAGCTCAGCATGGGACAGGGGCGCGTACTATGGCTACACCTTC.